One and the same sample provided the 13 T cell receptor beta chains below, sequenced in a study of identical twins. Via MiXCR, TCRdb re-called the 5' RACE reads, giving one row per CDR3 protein. This sample has about 200,000 distinct CDR3 sequences, with around a tenth found just once. Sequencing was done on a sample of memory (CD45RO+) T cells sorted from blood. These receptors came from a woman aged 18-35 years in good health.

The chain has TRBV12-3 or TRBV12-4 and TRBJ2-3, with 12 bases that match TRBD2. J was trimmed by 2 bases and V by 3 bases; bases with no gene match: 3. The CDR3 runs to 16 residues. The CDR3 region is CASSLTSGGYTDTQYF. The DNA for the CDR3 is TGTGCCAGCAGTTTGACTAGCGGGGGTTACACAGATACGCAGTATTTT.

This clonotype was counted between two and nine times. V and J are TRBV7-3 and TRBJ1-1; tentatively, D is TRBD1 (5 bases). CDR1 and CDR2 (germline): SGHTA, FQGTGA. Trimming took 4 bases from V and 6 from J, leaving 18 bases between them. This CDR3 has 15 residues. The CDR3 bases are TGTGCCAGCAGCTCAACGCCGAGGGGTAGTTCTGAAGCTTTCTTT. It specifies CASSSTPRGSSEAFF.

The CDR3 loop is CASSVGPSLTYEQYF. The DNA for the CDR3 is TGTGCCAGCAGCGTAGGTCCCTCGCTAACCTACGAGCAGTACTTC. This chain joins TRBV9 and TRBJ2-7; D call uncertain. The V and J ends lost 0 bases and 2 bases respectively, with 12 bases between them. The CDR3 consists of 15 residues. Germline lookup yields CDR1 SGDLS and CDR2 YYNGEE.

The genes are TRBV7-6 and TRBJ2-5, with a possible D match to TRBD1 (5 bases). The germline gives CDR1 SGHVS, CDR2 FNYEAQ. The CDR3 is made up of 13 amino acids. The V gene lost 5 bases and the J gene lost 3 bases, with 10 bases spanning the gap. CDR3 amino acids: CASSRDSEETQYF. DNA for the CDR3: TGTGCCAGCAGCCGTGACAGCGAAGAGACCCAGTACTTC.

The chain couples TRBV4-3 to TRBJ1-6, with 7 positions matching TRBD1. The CDR3 is 15 residues long. Germline V lookup: CDR1 LGHNA, CDR2 YSLEER. V was pared by 3 bases and J by 13 bases, with 12 bases of the junction left unmatched. The CDR3 nucleotides read TGCGCCAGCAGCCATCGGACAGGTCGGGTCTTCCCCCTCCACTTT. Amino acids: CASSHRTGRVFPLHF.

This chain links TRBV20-1 with TRBJ1-6; no clear D gene. V gave up 0 bases and J gave up 9 bases, with 12 bases separating them. The CDR3 extends over 14 amino acids. Germline-derived CDR1 and CDR2 are DFQATT and SNEGSKA (reference sequence). The CDR3 DNA is TGCAGTGCTAGAGATCCTCACCACTCTTCACCCCTCCACTTT. It codes for CSARDPHHSSPLHF.

This clonotype was seen repeatedly, ten times or more. The chain combines TRBV5-5 with TRBJ1-1; no reliable D call. Germline lookup yields CDR1 SGHKS and CDR2 YYEKEE (reference sequence). The CDR3 is made up of 15 amino acids. Trimming left V 2 bases short and J 3 bases short, with 14 bases between. The CDR3 reads CASSFTIQSDTEAFF. For the CDR3, the DNA is TGTGCCAGCAGCTTTACGATTCAATCGGACACTGAAGCTTTCTTT. The whole variable domain, remainder taken from reference TRBV5-5 and TRBJ1-1, is DAGVTQSPTHLIKTRGQQVTLRCSPISGHKSVSWYQQVLGQGPQFIFQYYEKEERGRGNFPDRFSARQFPNYSSELNVNALLLGDSALYLCASSFTIQSDTEAFFGQGTRLTVV.

The rearrangement uses TRBV5-6 and TRBJ2-5, with TRBD2 matching over 13 bases. J was trimmed by 4 bases and V by 1 base; bases with no gene match: 10. The germline V gene has CDR1 SGHDT and CDR2 YYEEEE. This CDR3 contains 18 residues. CDR3 sequence reads: CASSLLTSGGSGGETQYF. CDR3 bases: TGTGCCAGCAGCTTGCTGACTAGCGGGGGGTCCGGGGGAGAGACCCAGTACTTC.

This clonotype has ten or more counts. V is TRBV5-1 and J is TRBJ2-3; D is perhaps TRBD1 (6 bases). The CDR3 loop spans 14 amino acids. The V gene's germline CDR1 is SGHRS and CDR2 YFSETQ. V was pared by 0 bases and J by 5 bases, with 10 bases between. The CDR3 bases are TGCGCCAGCAGCTTGGCTCAGGGGTTAGATACGCAGTATTTT. Its translation is CASSLAQGLDTQYF.

This clonotype was detected a few times. This rearrangement joins TRBV4-1 to TRBJ2-7; TRBD2 matches at 12 bases. CDR1 and CDR2 (germline): MGHRA, YSYEKL. V dropped 4 bases and J dropped 2; count of bases not matched to a gene: 9. The CDR3 is made up of 17 amino acids. The CDR3 loop reads CASSRHRTSGDTYEQYF. The CDR3 nucleotides read TGCGCCAGCAGCCGCCATAGGACTAGCGGGGATACCTACGAGCAGTACTTC.

In this sample, this clonotype turned up many times. This chain links TRBV5-1 with TRBJ2-1, with 12 bases lining up with TRBD2. Germline V gene data show CDR1 as SGHRS and CDR2 as YFSETQ. The CDR3 sequence is 15 residues long. V lost 4 bases to trimming and J lost 4 bases; unmatched junction nucleotides: 3. The CDR3 DNA reads TGCGCCAGCAGCGTAACTAGCGGGGGGTACAATGAGCAGTTCTTC. Residues: CASSVTSGGYNEQFF.

The chain uses TRBV7-2 and TRBJ2-3, with a tentative D call TRBD1 (6 bases). V dropped 4 bases and J dropped 1 base, with 12 bases sitting between them. CDR1 SGHTA and CDR2 FQGNSA come from the germline V gene. This CDR3 region has 15 residues. This CDR3 reads CASSYGQLRTDTQYF. The CDR3 nucleotides read TGTGCCAGCAGCTACGGACAGCTGCGCACAGATACGCAGTATTTT.

This chain uses TRBV11-3 with TRBJ1-2; 7 nucleotides line up with TRBD1. Germline trimming cut 4 bases from V and 2 bases from J; bases unmatched to any gene: 4. Germline V gene sequence: CDR1 SGHNT, CDR2 YENEEA. The CDR3 is 14 residues long. CDR3 region: CASSSPGQNYGYTF. DNA for the CDR3: TGTGCCAGCAGCTCTCCGGGACAGAACTATGGCTACACCTTC.